The 30 T cell receptor beta chains below were found in one sample sequenced in a study of shared clonotypes between healthy human individuals. The assay was immunoSEQ multiplex PCR, and TCRdb's table has in-frame clones only and misses some. Of millions of clones in the sample, more than 80% are singletons; the top ten hold 0.39%. Sample: naive CD4+ T cells from PBMCs. The subset denotes: CD45RA+ positively selected. The receptors shown here come from a man aged 18 to 30 in good health. Some clones in this sample may be carry-over from other donors' samples.

The rearrangement uses TRBV5-1 and TRBJ2-1, with 7 bases lining up with TRBD2. Germline loops: CDR1 SGHRS, CDR2 YFSETQ. The CDR3 extends over 15 amino acids. The V gene end was trimmed by 3 bases and the J gene end by 5 bases; junction bases not matched to a gene: 8. The CDR3 sequence is CASSWGRAGDNEQFF. The CDR3 nucleotides read TGCGCCAGCAGCTGGGGTCGTGCGGGAGACAATGAGCAGTTCTTC.

The V call is TRBV6-1, the J call TRBJ2-6; D call uncertain. Between the trimmed V and J ends, which lost 7 bases and 2 bases, there was a span of 9 bases. Looked up from germline, CDR1 is MNHNS and CDR2 is SASEGT. The CDR3 is made up of 14 amino acids. This chain's CDR3 is CASKGGPGANVLTF. The CDR3 DNA is TGTGCCAGCAAAGGTGGTCCTGGGGCCAACGTCCTGACTTTC.

The chain is built from TRBV28 and TRBJ2-7; 7 nucleotides agree with TRBD1. The germline CDR1 and CDR2 sequences are MDHEN and SYDVKM. The CDR3 loop spans 14 amino acids. V dropped 7 bases and J dropped 4; count of bases not matched to a gene: 10. The CDR3 is CASTPFRGKYEQYF. The CDR3 nucleotides read TGTGCCAGCACCCCGTTCAGGGGGAAGTACGAGCAGTACTTC.

The chain is built from TRBV27 and TRBJ1-1, with 8 positions matching TRBD1. The CDR3 contains 19 residues. V gave up 5 bases and J gave up 1 base; unmatched junction bases: 18. The V gene's germline CDR1 is MNHEY and CDR2 SMNVEV (reference sequence). The CDR3 bases are TGTGCCAGCAGTGGCTCCAGGGGGCGAAGTGGAGGGGAGAACACTGAAGCTTTCTTT. Amino acids: CASSGSRGRSGGENTEAFF.

The CDR3 loop is CASSSRQGLNEKLFF. The CDR3 DNA reads TGTGCCAGCAGCTCCCGACAGGGACTTAATGAAAAACTGTTTTTT. The chain links TRBV7-8 to TRBJ1-4; TRBD1 agrees at 7 bases. Germline V gene data show CDR1 as SGHVS and CDR2 as FQNEAQ. The V and J ends lost 4 bases and 4 bases, in that order; junction bases with no gene match: 6. CDR3 size: 15 residues.

Here the CDR3 reads CASSDGRVTGELFF. CDR3 nucleotides: TGTGCCAGCAGTGATGGTAGGGTCACCGGGGAGCTGTTTTTT. The rearrangement links TRBV2 to TRBJ2-2, with D hard to call. The germline V gene has CDR1 SNHLY and CDR2 FYNNEI. Trimming pared 3 bases from V and 4 bases from J, leaving 9 bases between. CDR3 size: 14 residues.

The chain joins TRBV19 to TRBJ2-7, with no clear D. Germline CDR1 LNHDA, CDR2 SQIVND (reference sequence). CDR3 size: 10 residues. Trimming cost V 9 bases and J 4 bases, with 7 bases left between them. This CDR3 is CARSLYEQYF. The CDR3 nucleotides read TGTGCCAGAAGCCTGTACGAGCAGTACTTC.

This chain connects TRBV9 to TRBJ2-1; a possible D gene is TRBD2 (6 bases). The germline gives CDR1 SGDLS, CDR2 YYNGEE. This CDR3 has 16 amino acids. Trimming took 0 bases from V and 3 from J, leaving 13 bases between them. The CDR3 here is CASSVDSAGNYNEQFF. CDR3 coding DNA: TGTGCCAGCAGCGTAGATTCCGCGGGAAACTACAATGAGCAGTTCTTC.

The chain uses TRBV9 and TRBJ2-1; D is unresolved. From germline, CDR1 is SGDLS and CDR2 YYNGEE. This CDR3 contains 15 residues. Trimming shortened V by 3 bases and J by 0 bases, and 10 bases separated the two germline ends. This CDR3 is CASSGDGNSYNEQFF. The CDR3 DNA sequence: TGTGCCAGCAGCGGAGACGGTAACTCCTACAATGAGCAGTTCTTC.

This chain connects TRBV29-1 to TRBJ1-6; a weak D match, TRBD1 (5 bases). Trimming removed 0 bases from V and 9 bases from J, with 9 bases in between. The germline V gene encodes CDR1 SQVTM and CDR2 ANQGSEA. There are 13 residues in the CDR3. The CDR3 sequence is CSVEDQGGSPLHF. The CDR3 DNA follows: TGCAGCGTTGAAGATCAGGGAGGTTCACCCCTCCACTTT.

The chain joins TRBV9 to TRBJ2-3; the match to TRBD2 covers 7 bases. V shed 1 base and J 6 bases; nucleotides not matched to a gene: 11. The CDR3 consists of 16 residues. Germline V gives CDR1 SGDLS, CDR2 YYNGEE. CDR3 coding DNA: TGTGCCAGCAGCGTATCGGGGCGGGAGTTGGGCGATACGCAGTATTTT. It codes for CASSVSGRELGDTQYF.

V usage is TRBV7-3 and J usage is TRBJ2-1; the D gene is possibly TRBD2 (5 bases). The CDR3 spans 13 residues. Germline V gives CDR1 SGHTA, CDR2 FQGTGA. Trimming pared 5 bases from V and 10 bases from J, leaving 15 bases between. In DNA form, the CDR3 reads TGTGCCAGCAGCCCAGGAGGATCCCGGGAGCAGTTCTTC. As protein: CASSPGGSREQFF.

This chain links TRBV4-2 with TRBJ2-1, with TRBD2 matching over 8 bases. Germline CDR1 LGHNA, CDR2 YNFKEQ. The length of the CDR3 is 16 residues. J gave up 0 bases and V 2 bases, and 3 bases lay outside the gene matches. The CDR3 DNA sequence: TGTGCCAGCAGCCAACCCAGCGGGAGCTCCTACAATGAGCAGTTCTTC. Encoded protein: CASSQPSGSSYNEQFF.

This chain joins TRBV14 and TRBJ2-6, with no clear D. Germline CDR1 reads SGHDN; CDR2 reads FVKESK. Trimming left V 4 bases short and J 3 bases short, with 7 bases between. The CDR3 runs 14 residues. This chain's CDR3 is CASSLTVGANVLTF. The CDR3, as DNA: TGTGCCAGCAGCCTCACTGTTGGGGCCAACGTCCTGACTTTC. Full variable domain (rest looked up from reference TRBV14 and TRBJ2-6): EAGVTQFPSHSVIEKGQTVTLRCDPISGHDNLYWYRRVMGKEIKFLLHFVKESKQDESGMPNNRFLAERTGGTYSTLKVQPAELEDSGVYFCASSLTVGANVLTFGAGSRLTVL.

The chain is built from TRBV11-2 and TRBJ2-2, with 12 nucleotides matching TRBD2. V gave up 7 bases and J gave up 4 bases; unmatched junction bases: 10. CDR1 SGHAT and CDR2 FQNNGV come from the germline V gene. The CDR3 covers 17 residues. The CDR3 protein is CASTPVAGLAGTGELFF. The CDR3 DNA sequence: TGTGCCAGCACCCCCGTAGCGGGACTAGCGGGCACCGGGGAGCTGTTTTTT.

A single count supports this clone. This chain links TRBV7-3 with TRBJ1-2; D not certain. CDR3 length equals 14 residues. V lost 0 bases and J 7 bases, leaving 12 bases between the germline ends. Germline-derived CDR1 and CDR2 are SGHTA and FQGTGA. The CDR3 DNA reads as TGTGCCAGCAGCTTAACCTCAATGGGAGGTGGCTACACCTTC. It specifies CASSLTSMGGGYTF.

The chain employs TRBV28 and TRBJ1-5; D is possibly TRBD1 (5 bases). There are 15 residues in the CDR3. From germline, CDR1 is MDHEN and CDR2 SYDVKM. V was pared by 4 bases and J by 7 bases, with 17 bases between. The CDR3 here is CASSYENTRGQPQHF. CDR3 sequence (DNA): TGTGCCAGCAGTTACGAGAATACTCGGGGGCAGCCCCAGCATTTT. Combining the CDR3 with reference TRBV28 and TRBJ1-5 gives the whole variable domain DVKVTQSSRYLVKRTGEKVFLECVQDMDHENMFWYRQDPGLGLRLIYFSYDVKMKEKGDIPEGYSVSREKKERFSLILESASTNQTSMYLCASSYENTRGQPQHFGDGTRLSIL.

This chain links TRBV28 with TRBJ2-7, with a tentative D call TRBD1 (5 bases). V was trimmed by 2 bases and J by 3 bases, leaving 11 bases between them. The V gene's germline CDR1 is MDHEN and CDR2 SYDVKM. This CDR3 contains 14 residues. The CDR3 protein is CASSLARVGYEQYF. The CDR3 DNA reads TGTGCCAGCAGTTTAGCCAGGGTAGGCTACGAGCAGTACTTC.

The V gene is TRBV7-9, the J gene TRBJ2-1; 11 nucleotides align to TRBD2. The CDR3 covers 15 residues. V was pared by 5 bases and J by 8 bases, with 8 bases of the junction left unmatched. The germline gives CDR1 SEHNR, CDR2 FQNEAQ (reference sequence). CDR3 protein: CASSPRLAGYDEQFF. CDR3 nucleotides: TGTGCCAGCAGCCCCCGACTAGCGGGATACGATGAGCAGTTCTTC.

The chain joins TRBV4-1 to TRBJ1-4; the match to TRBD1 covers 7 bases. From germline, CDR1 is MGHRA and CDR2 YSYEKL. The CDR3 covers 16 residues. With 1 base clipped from V and 8 bases from J, the junction kept 10 bases outside the gene matches. The CDR3 sequence is CASSQARRQGGEKLFF. CDR3 sequence (DNA): TGCGCCAGCAGCCAAGCCCGGAGGCAGGGGGGCGAAAAACTGTTTTTT.

The chain links TRBV9 to TRBJ2-6; 7 bases match TRBD1. The CDR3 covers 16 residues. Looked up from germline, CDR1 is SGDLS and CDR2 is YYNGEE. With 3 bases clipped from V and 2 bases from J, the junction kept 5 bases outside the gene matches. The CDR3 reads CASSASTGAGANVLTF. CDR3 bases: TGTGCCAGCAGCGCATCCACAGGGGCTGGGGCCAACGTCCTGACTTTC.

The chain has TRBV7-2 and TRBJ2-7; maybe TRBD2 (6 bases). The V gene lost 5 bases and the J gene lost 6 bases, with 20 bases spanning the gap. CDR1 is SGHTA, CDR2 FQGNSA, per germline. The CDR3 runs 15 residues. The CDR3 region is CASSRLGGPKSEQYF. CDR3 DNA: TGTGCCAGCAGCAGGTTGGGAGGCCCCAAATCCGAGCAGTACTTC. Full variable domain (rest looked up from reference TRBV7-2 and TRBJ2-7): GAGVSQSPSNKVTEKGKDVELRCDPISGHTALYWYRQSLGQGLEFLIYFQGNSAPDKSGLPSDRFSAERTGGSVSTLTIQRTQQEDSAVYLCASSRLGGPKSEQYFGPGTRLTVT.

Regarding this clone: Other nucleotide sequences in the sample specify the same CDR3. The CDR3 protein is CASSSQGNTEAFF. As DNA, the CDR3 is TGCGCCAGCAGCTCCCAAGGGAACACTGAAGCTTTCTTT. The genes are TRBV5-1 and TRBJ1-1; the D is unclear. V shed 3 bases and J shed 1 base, with 7 bases lying between them. In germline, CDR1 is SGHRS, CDR2 YFSETQ. The CDR3 extends over 13 amino acids.

V usage is TRBV6-1 and J usage is TRBJ2-7; no reliable D call. Germline CDR1 reads MNHNS; CDR2 reads SASEGT. The CDR3 sequence is 16 residues long. V was pared by 3 bases and J by 1 base, with 16 bases between. The CDR3 sequence is CASSERLEQVSYEQYF. DNA of the CDR3: TGTGCCAGCAGTGAGAGATTAGAACAAGTATCCTACGAGCAGTACTTC.

V gene TRBV5-4 combines with J gene TRBJ1-1, with 8 nucleotides matching TRBD1. The CDR3 is made up of 15 amino acids. Germline V gives CDR1 SGHNT, CDR2 YYREEE (reference sequence). Trimming cost V 0 bases and J 4 bases; bases outside gene matches: 5. Here the CDR3 DNA reads TGTGCCAGCAGCTTGGTAAGACAGGGGCTCACTGAAGCTTTCTTT. Residues: CASSLVRQGLTEAFF.

This clone was observed a single time. The rearrangement links TRBV25-1 to TRBJ1-4, with 7 bases lining up with TRBD1. Looked up from germline, CDR1 is MGHDK and CDR2 is SYGVNS. V lost 3 bases to trimming and J lost 4 bases; unmatched junction nucleotides: 5. The CDR3 runs to 15 residues. CDR3 in amino acids: CASSDTGQLNEKLFF. CDR3 nucleotides: TGTGCCAGCAGTGATACGGGACAGCTTAATGAAAAACTGTTTTTT.

The chain combines TRBV29-1 with TRBJ1-1; the D gene is possibly TRBD1 (5 bases). Trimming removed 3 bases at V and 5 bases at J, with 13 bases between. CDR1 and CDR2 (germline): SQVTM, ANQGSEA. The CDR3 has 13 residues. The CDR3 nucleotides are TGCAGCGTTGAGGGGCTGGGGAGGACTGAAGCTTTCTTT. Amino acid sequence: CSVEGLGRTEAFF.

This clone has more than one count but fewer than ten. In DNA, the CDR3 is TGTGCCAGCAGCGTAGTGGGACCCGGGTTGGGTAGGACTGAAGCTTTCTTT. Protein: CASSVVGPGLGRTEAFF. The chain employs TRBV9 and TRBJ1-1; perhaps TRBD1 as D (5 bases). Germline CDR1 reads SGDLS; CDR2 reads YYNGEE. The CDR3 runs 17 residues. V was clipped by 0 bases and J by 5 bases, with 20 bases between them.

The V gene is TRBV7-2, the J gene TRBJ2-2, with TRBD2 matching 13 bases. In germline, CDR1 is SGHTA, CDR2 FQGNSA. CDR3 length: 16 amino acids. The trim removed 1 base at V and 9 bases at J, leaving 5 bases unmatched. The CDR3 here is CASSLGTSGSFRELFF. DNA for the CDR3: TGTGCCAGCAGCTTAGGGACTAGCGGGAGTTTCCGGGAGCTGTTTTTT. Complete variable domain (other parts from reference TRBV7-2 and TRBJ2-2): GAGVSQSPSNKVTEKGKDVELRCDPISGHTALYWYRQSLGQGLEFLIYFQGNSAPDKSGLPSDRFSAERTGGSVSTLTIQRTQQEDSAVYLCASSLGTSGSFRELFFGEGSRLTVL.

This clone was seen a single time. The rearrangement joins TRBV4-1 to TRBJ1-4, with 7 bases aligning to TRBD1. V gave up 4 bases and J gave up 5 bases; unmatched junction bases: 7. This CDR3 has 15 residues. Germline lookup yields CDR1 MGHRA and CDR2 YSYEKL. The CDR3 DNA sequence: TGCGCCAGCAGCCGACTAGCAGGGGGGAATGAAAAACTGTTTTTT. Translated: CASSRLAGGNEKLFF.